The 23 T cell receptor beta chains presented below share a single source sample, sequenced in a study of blood T cell repertoires in COVID-19. Libraries were prepared by immunoSEQ multiplex PCR; TCRdb keeps only in-frame clonotypes and omits some of them. The sample contains under 130,000 clones, roughly nine tenths of which appear only once. The specimen was peripheral blood. The receptor set was obtained from a woman of 80 years or more in a cohort sampled during active COVID-19.

The gene calls are TRBV29-1 and TRBJ1-4, with no clear D. Trimming removed 4 bases from V and 5 bases from J, with 14 bases in between. The CDR3 is 14 amino acids. CDR1 is SQVTM and CDR2 is ANQGSEA in the germline V gene. The CDR3 is CSVGGAHTNEKLFF. CDR3 DNA sequence: TGCAGCGTTGGAGGCGCTCACACGAATGAAAAACTGTTTTTT.

This clone was counted once. The V gene is TRBV4-1, the J gene TRBJ2-1; 14 bases agree with TRBD2. This CDR3 spans 17 amino acids. V lost 4 bases to trimming and J lost 7 bases; unmatched junction nucleotides: 9. Germline V gene lookup returns CDR1 MGHRA and CDR2 YSYEKL. The CDR3 protein is CASSRGLAGGGGNEQFF. CDR3 sequence (DNA): TGCGCCAGCAGCCGTGGACTAGCGGGGGGCGGGGGGAATGAGCAGTTCTTC.

The chain combines TRBV4-1 with TRBJ2-1; TRBD2 is a possible D gene (5 bases). V lost 1 base, J lost 4 bases, and 11 bases lay in between. This CDR3 contains 15 residues. Germline V CDR1 and CDR2: MGHRA, YSYEKL. The CDR3 region is CASSQGLASYNEQFF. The DNA of the CDR3 is TGCGCCAGCAGCCAAGGGCTAGCCTCATACAATGAGCAGTTCTTC.

The chain has TRBV4-1 and TRBJ1-4, with D uncertain. Trimming removed 0 bases at V and 0 bases at J, with 8 bases between. Germline V gives CDR1 MGHRA, CDR2 YSYEKL. This CDR3 has 16 amino acids. The CDR3 nucleotides are TGCGCCAGCAGCCAAGATACCCCAGCAACTAATGAAAAACTGTTTTTT. It encodes CASSQDTPATNEKLFF.

The rearrangement links TRBV7-9 to TRBJ2-5, with TRBD2 identical over 7 bases. CDR1 and CDR2 (germline): SEHNR, FQNEAQ (reference sequence). V dropped 7 bases and J dropped 5; count of bases not matched to a gene: 10. CDR3 length equals 14 residues. In DNA, the CDR3 is TGTGCCAGCACCTCGTTGGGAGGGCAGGAGACCCAGTACTTC. As protein: CASTSLGGQETQYF.

The J gene is TRBJ2-3, the V gene TRBV3-1 (or the pseudogene TRBV3-2); 7 nucleotides align to TRBD2. This CDR3 has 15 amino acids. The junction had 5 bases not matched to a gene; V was cut back by 1 base and J by 4 bases. Germline V gene sequence: CDR1 LGHDT, CDR2 YNNKEL (reference sequence). CDR3 in amino acids: CASSQAGGVADTQYF. CDR3 DNA sequence: TGTGCCAGCAGCCAAGCGGGAGGAGTTGCAGATACGCAGTATTTT.

This clone was seen once. V gene TRBV18 combines with J gene TRBJ1-2; TRBD1 matches at 7 bases. The CDR3 consists of 17 residues. Germline assignment: CDR1 KGHSH and CDR2 LQKENI. V was pared by 2 bases and J by 0 bases, with 9 bases of the junction left unmatched. CDR3 region: CASSPSQRTGANYGYTF. In DNA form, the CDR3 reads TGTGCCAGCTCACCAAGTCAAAGGACAGGAGCTAACTATGGCTACACCTTC.

A single count supports this clone. The chain carries TRBV7-2 and TRBJ2-7, with 8 nucleotides matching TRBD2. The CDR3 length is 13 residues. Germline loops: CDR1 SGHTA, CDR2 FQGNSA. Trimming took 6 bases from V and 9 from J; bases not matched to a gene: 10. The CDR3 region has the DNA TGTGCCAGCAGACCCACTAGCGGACTAGGGCAGTACTTC. This gives the protein CASRPTSGLGQYF. Looking up the rest from reference TRBV7-2 and TRBJ2-7 gives the full variable domain: GAGVSQSPSNKVTEKGKDVELRCDPISGHTALYWYRQSLGQGLEFLIYFQGNSAPDKSGLPSDRFSAERTGGSVSTLTIQRTQQEDSAVYLCASRPTSGLGQYFGPGTRLTVT.

The rearrangement joins TRBV5-1 to TRBJ2-7; D might be TRBD1 (7 bases). CDR1 SGHRS and CDR2 YFSETQ come from the germline V gene. This CDR3 contains 16 residues. V lost 0 bases to trimming and J lost 4 bases, with 17 bases between them. CDR3: CASSLGGRQGGYEQYF. CDR3 bases: TGCGCCAGCAGCTTGGGAGGTCGGCAGGGGGGTTACGAGCAGTACTTC.

The J gene is TRBJ1-1, the V gene TRBV5-6; unclear D gene. V was cut by 4 bases and J by 6 bases, with 13 bases left in between. CDR3 length equals 13 residues. Germline CDR1 SGHDT, CDR2 YYEEEE. The CDR3 reads CASSMQRLAEAFF. The CDR3 DNA is TGTGCCAGCAGCATGCAGAGACTCGCTGAAGCTTTCTTT. Full variable domain (outside the CDR3, taken from reference TRBV5-6 and TRBJ1-1): DAGVTQSPTHLIKTRGQQVTLRCSPKSGHDTVSWYQQALGQGPQFIFQYYEEEERQRGNFPDRFSGHQFPNYSSELNVNALLLGDSALYLCASSMQRLAEAFFGQGTRLTVV.

The chain combines TRBV10-1 with TRBJ2-1; 9 bases map to TRBD1. The CDR3 is 14 residues long. Germline V gene lookup returns CDR1 WNHNN and CDR2 SYGVQD (reference sequence). V lost 5 bases to trimming and J lost 8 bases; unmatched junction nucleotides: 7. This CDR3 is CASSPGQGRDEQFF. Written as DNA, the CDR3 is TGCGCCAGCAGTCCGGGACAGGGTAGGGATGAGCAGTTCTTC.

The chain carries TRBV5-6 and TRBJ2-1; 12 bases agree with TRBD2. J was trimmed by 7 bases and V by 2 bases; bases with no gene match: 4. Germline V gene data show CDR1 as SGHDT and CDR2 as YYEEEE. CDR3 length: 15 residues. For the CDR3, the DNA is TGTGCCAGCAGCTTCCGTCTAGCGGGAGGGAATGAGCAGTTCTTC. Protein sequence: CASSFRLAGGNEQFF.

This clone was recorded once. The genes are TRBV5-1 and TRBJ2-1, with TRBD2 matching 15 bases. V shed 3 bases and J 2 bases; nucleotides not matched to a gene: 9. This CDR3 has 19 amino acids. The V gene's germline CDR1 is SGHRS and CDR2 YFSETQ. CDR3 in amino acids: CASSSEGLAGGGAYNEQFF. In DNA form, the CDR3 reads TGCGCCAGCAGCTCAGAGGGACTAGCGGGAGGAGGGGCCTACAATGAGCAGTTCTTC.

This clone was seen just once. The rearrangement uses TRBV3-1 (or the pseudogene TRBV3-2) and TRBJ2-7, with 9 bases that match TRBD2. Trimming took 0 bases from V and 3 from J; bases not matched to a gene: 3. CDR3 size: 15 residues. In germline, CDR1 is LGHDT, CDR2 YNNKEL (reference sequence). CDR3 protein: CASSQETSGYYEQYF. The CDR3 DNA follows: TGTGCCAGCAGCCAAGAGACTAGCGGATACTACGAGCAGTACTTC.

The chain has TRBV7-6 and TRBJ2-2; D might be TRBD2 (6 bases). The germline V gene encodes CDR1 SGHVS and CDR2 FNYEAQ. Trimming removed 3 bases at V and 5 bases at J, with 16 bases between. The CDR3 covers 16 residues. In DNA form, the CDR3 reads TGTGCCAGCAGCTTGGGGATTTCGCTAGCGACCGGGGAGCTGTTTTTT. It is translated as CASSLGISLATGELFF.

V is TRBV10-3 and J is TRBJ2-5; possibly TRBD2 for D (6 bases). The V gene's germline CDR1 is ENHRY and CDR2 SYGVKD. Trimming took off 10 bases at V and 3 bases at J, with 15 bases between the two ends. The CDR3 has 13 amino acids. For the CDR3, the DNA is TGTGCCACCGGGGGTGGTGGGAAAGAGACCCAGTACTTC. It is translated as CATGGGGKETQYF.

The rearrangement joins TRBV21-1 to TRBJ2-5; TRBD2, the table's D call, lacks a check against the DNA. TRBV21-1 is labeled a pseudogene. The CDR3 is 19 residues long. The CDR3 sequence: CASSKALGEVGGLKETQYF. In DNA, the CDR3 is TGTGCCAGCAGCAAAGCGCTAGGGGAAGTGGGAGGGCTGAAAGAGACCCAGTACTTC.

This chain joins TRBV18 and TRBJ2-7; D is unclear. The CDR3 runs 13 residues. Trimming cost V 3 bases and J 0 bases, with 6 bases left between them. CDR1 is KGHSH, CDR2 LQKENI, per germline. The CDR3 nucleotides are TGTGCCAGCTCACCTCCGAGCTCCTACGAGCAGTACTTC. This translates into CASSPPSSYEQYF.

V and J are TRBV7-9 and TRBJ1-3; D not certain. CDR1 is SEHNR, CDR2 FQNEAQ, per germline (reference sequence). V lost 6 bases to trimming and J lost 4 bases, with 7 bases between them. The CDR3 spans 12 residues. CDR3 coding DNA: TGTGCCAGCAGGTACACAGGAAACACCATATATTTT. It yields the protein CASRYTGNTIYF.

This chain uses TRBV5-1 with TRBJ2-1; TRBD2 is a possible D gene (6 bases). The CDR3 loop spans 15 amino acids. CDR1 is SGHRS, CDR2 YFSETQ, per germline. V was cut by 4 bases and J by 5 bases, with 16 bases left in between. The CDR3 loop reads CASSEAGTPNNEQFF. CDR3 sequence (DNA): TGCGCCAGCAGCGAAGCCGGGACTCCCAACAATGAGCAGTTCTTC. The entire variable domain, with the rest obtained from reference TRBV5-1 and TRBJ2-1, is as follows: KAGVTQTPRYLIKTRGQQVTLSCSPISGHRSVSWYQQTPGQGLQFLFEYFSETQRNKGNFPGRFSGRQFSNSRSEMNVSTLELGDSALYLCASSEAGTPNNEQFFGPGTRLTVL.

The chain joins TRBV3-1 (or the pseudogene TRBV3-2) to TRBJ1-3; D is uncertain. CDR3 length: 15 amino acids. Trimming removed 0 bases at V and 6 bases at J, with 12 bases between. Germline-derived CDR1 and CDR2 are LGHDT and YNNKEL (reference sequence). The CDR3 coding sequence is TGTGCCAGCAGCCAAGATCGGGTACCGGTAAACACCATATATTTT. Its protein product is CASSQDRVPVNTIYF.

V is TRBV3-1 (or the pseudogene TRBV3-2) and J is TRBJ2-1; 7 bases match TRBD2. CDR3 length equals 15 residues. Per the germline V gene, CDR1 is LGHDT and CDR2 is YNNKEL (reference sequence). J lost 9 bases, V lost 0 bases, and 8 bases had no gene match. CDR3 residues: CASSQEPAGFSEQFF. CDR3 coding DNA: TGTGCCAGCAGCCAAGAGCCAGCGGGATTTTCTGAGCAGTTCTTC.

Turning to this clone: The DNA is left out, because the CDR3 cannot be placed on it with certainty; the CDR3 is given as TCRdb lists it. This chain connects TRBV19 to TRBJ2-7; the table's TRBD2 call for D was not verified on the DNA. Looked up from germline, CDR1 is LNHDA and CDR2 is SQIVND (reference sequence). The CDR3 spans 12 residues, counting both ends. This CDR3 is CASSIDWGPGTV.